A single sample is the source of the 4 T cell receptor beta chains below, sequenced in a study of blood T cell repertoires in COVID-19. The assay was immunoSEQ multiplex PCR, and TCRdb's table has in-frame clones only and misses some. The sample has tens of thousands of clones, approximately 79% seen once. Sequenced input: peripheral blood. The receptors stem from a woman older than 75 with active or convalescent COVID-19.

The chain's CDR3 is CASSSRETQYF. For the CDR3, the DNA is TGTGCCAGCAGCTCCCGGGAGACCCAGTACTTC. This chain joins TRBV11-3 and TRBJ2-5; the D is unclear. The CDR3 length is 11 residues. Trimming took 4 bases from V and 5 from J, leaving 5 bases between them. From germline, CDR1 is SGHNT and CDR2 YENEEA.

This rearrangement joins TRBV15 to TRBJ2-7; 9 bases are a match to TRBD1. With V trimmed by 0 bases and J by 7 bases, 7 bases remained unmatched. CDR3 length: 15 residues. Per the germline V gene, CDR1 is LNHNV and CDR2 is YYDKDF (reference sequence). CDR3: CATSRDRTGAGEQYF. CDR3 coding DNA: TGTGCCACCAGCAGAGATCGGACAGGGGCCGGAGAGCAGTACTTC.

The rearrangement links TRBV19 to TRBJ2-7; TRBD1 aligns across 7 bases. This CDR3 has 13 amino acids. The V gene end was trimmed by 2 bases and the J gene end by 8 bases; junction bases not matched to a gene: 6. Germline V gene data show CDR1 as LNHDA and CDR2 as SQIVND (reference sequence). CDR3 region: CASSIILDRQQYF. CDR3 sequence (DNA): TGTGCCAGTAGTATAATACTGGACAGGCAGCAGTACTTC.

The rearrangement joins TRBV18 to TRBJ1-2, with D possibly matching TRBD1 (6 bases). The CDR3 spans 13 residues. In germline, CDR1 is KGHSH, CDR2 LQKENI. V was clipped by 3 bases and J by 8 bases, with 13 bases between them. The CDR3 here is CASSPGQTVGYTF. CDR3 bases: TGTGCCAGCTCACCCGGACAGACAGTAGGCTACACCTTC.